This TCR beta chain was sequenced for a study of T cells in Graves' hyperthyroidism and ophthalmopathy. General study points: Most thyroid-expanded clonotypes above 0.001 were also found in blood. Model predictions of ophthalmopathy came a median 6.5 months before onset.

Germline values: CDR1 GTSNPN, CDR2 SVGIG (reference sequence). Trimming stripped 4 bases from V and 2 bases from J, with 9 bases between. CDR3 length: 14 amino acids. Regions amplified from RNA transcripts were the TCR beta CDR3 regions. In the first-round RT-PCR of the TCR CDR3, the HTBI primer set was used. TCRdb re-called the multiplex PCR reads through MiXCR, storing one row per CDR3 protein. This sample carries some 270,000 distinct CDR3 sequences, approximately 23% of them seen once, and the ten largest clones take roughly 35%. Uncontrolled infections, other autoimmune diseases, pregnancy or lactation led to exclusion of patients. At least ten counts were recorded for this clonotype. Its antigen is not known.

The clonotype was recovered from a woman between 40 and 50 years old with Graves' ophthalmopathy. This rearrangement joins TRBV30 to TRBJ2-6; a possible D gene is TRBD1 (6 bases). Sequenced sample: blood. The CDR3 spells CAWTAGAGANVLTF. The DNA for the CDR3 is TGTGCCTGGACTGCAGGGGCTGGGGCCAACGTCCTGACTTTC.